Each of the 9 T cell receptor beta chains below was sequenced from the same sample in a study of cytomegalovirus exposure and HLA in healthy donors. With 60 Vbeta and 13 Jbeta primers, the PCR was carried out. Assay used: immunoSEQ multiplex PCR; TCRdb lists only in-frame clones, some missing. The top ten hold about 4.1% of the sample, which has roughly 65,000 clones, over 75% seen once. Material: PBMCs. These TCRs come from a woman in her 30s in good health and CMV-seronegative.

CDR3 protein: CASSPGGYTGELFF. CDR3 bases: TGTGCCAGCAGCCCAGGGGGGTACACCGGGGAGCTGTTTTTT. The chain recombines TRBV9 with TRBJ2-2, with D possibly matching TRBD1 (7 bases). This CDR3 has 14 residues. With 4 bases removed from V and 3 bases from J, the gap between germline ends came to 10 bases. From germline, CDR1 is SGDLS and CDR2 YYNGEE.

This clone was recorded only once. This chain connects TRBV18 to TRBJ1-2, with D tentatively TRBD1 (6 bases). CDR1 is KGHSH, CDR2 LQKENI, per germline. The CDR3 is 12 residues long. The ends were cut back, 5 bases at V and 10 bases at J, with 14 bases in the middle. CDR3 in amino acids: CASSADSSVYTF. For the CDR3, the DNA is TGTGCCAGCTCAGCGGACAGTAGTGTCTACACCTTC. The whole variable domain, remainder taken from reference TRBV18 and TRBJ1-2, is NAGVMQNPRHLVRRRGQEARLRCSPMKGHSHVYWYRQLPEEGLKFMVYLQKENIIDESGMPKERFSAEFPKEGPSILRIQQVVRGDSAAYFCASSADSSVYTFGSGTRLTVV.

The V call is TRBV25-1, the J call TRBJ1-1, with D tentatively TRBD1 (5 bases). The CDR3 has 14 amino acids. Germline lookup yields CDR1 MGHDK and CDR2 SYGVNS. V shed 7 bases and J shed 5 bases, with 17 bases lying between them. CDR3 sequence: CASTPLSRGTEAFF. For the CDR3, the DNA is TGTGCCAGCACGCCACTGTCCCGGGGGACTGAAGCTTTCTTT.

This clone was recorded a few times. The chain employs TRBV18 and TRBJ2-7; 7 bases are shared with TRBD2. The J segment lost 2 bases and the V segment lost 3 bases, leaving 7 bases of the junction unmatched. This CDR3 is built from 15 residues. The germline V gene has CDR1 KGHSH and CDR2 LQKENI. The CDR3 is CASSPGSGMAYEQYF. The CDR3 DNA is TGTGCCAGCTCACCGGGGAGCGGGATGGCCTACGAGCAGTACTTC.

The chain carries TRBV5-6 and TRBJ2-7; the D is unclear. V gave up 0 bases and J gave up 2 bases, with 9 bases separating them. CDR1 and CDR2 (germline): SGHDT, YYEEEE. CDR3 length: 14 amino acids. The CDR3 DNA is TGTGCCAGCAGCTTGGCCTTACACCCCTACGAGCAGTACTTC. Translation: CASSLALHPYEQYF.

This chain uses TRBV25-1 with TRBJ2-7; D not certain. Trimming shortened V by 7 bases and J by 2 bases, and 9 bases separated the two germline ends. In germline, CDR1 is MGHDK, CDR2 SYGVNS. This CDR3 contains 12 residues. For the CDR3, the DNA is TGTGCCAGCAAAGGAACAGCCTACGAGCAGTACTTC. This sequence encodes CASKGTAYEQYF.

V and J are TRBV5-1 and TRBJ1-2, with D uncertain. The ends were cut back, 0 bases at V and 8 bases at J, with 17 bases in the middle. CDR3 size: 15 residues. CDR1 and CDR2 from the germline V gene are SGHRS and YFSETQ. CDR3 in DNA: TGCGCCAGCAGCTTGGGGGTACGGACTCCCTCAGGCTACACCTTC. This sequence encodes CASSLGVRTPSGYTF.

The CDR3 DNA is TGTGCCAGCAGCTTAGACCCGGGGGACGAGCAGTACTTC. Translated: CASSLDPGDEQYF. This chain connects TRBV7-8 to TRBJ2-7; tentative D call: TRBD2 (6 bases). Trimming removed 1 base at V and 5 bases at J, with 9 bases between. The germline CDR1 and CDR2 sequences are SGHVS and FQNEAQ. The CDR3 has 13 amino acids.

This clone was observed a handful of times. The chain couples TRBV7-2 to TRBJ2-1, with D perhaps matching TRBD2 (5 bases). Trimming took off 2 bases at V and 9 bases at J, with 11 bases between the two ends. This CDR3 is 13 amino acids long. The germline gives CDR1 SGHTA, CDR2 FQGNSA. The CDR3 nucleotides are TGTGCCAGCAGCTTACGAGGGAATGGTGAGCAGTTCTTC. Amino acids: CASSLRGNGEQFF.